A selection of T cell receptor beta chains follows, all from one sample in a study of response to subunit inactivated influenza vaccine. TCRdb processed the RT-PCR reads anew with MiXCR; each CDR3 protein has one entry. The sample includes around 200,000 distinct CDR3 sequences, about 10% seen only once; the top ten take about 11%. The input for sequencing was non-naive T cells sorted from PBMCs, taken on the day of vaccination. These receptors all stem from a man aged 50 to 59 who received an inactivated influenza vaccine. Each CDR3 is given with its conserved first and last residue. D genes are given only for firm matches. A row's size may be missing; if present it is once, few, many or a size class.

clone_size d_call j_call v_call cdr3_nt cdr3_aa
NA TRBD2 TRBJ2-3 TRBV18 TGTGCCAGCTCACCCCGTGGGACTAGCGGACCACAGGGGGCGCAGTATTTT CASSPRGTSGPQGAQYF
NA NA TRBJ1-4 TRBV5-1 TGCGGCAGCAGCCCGGGACAAGGAACTGGCGAAAAACTGTTTTTT CGSSPGQGTGEKLFF
NA NA TRBJ2-2 TRBV7-6 TGTGCCAGCAGCTTAATCGCGGGGGCAACCGGGGAGCTGTTTTTT CASSLIAGATGELFF
NA TRBD2 TRBJ2-3 TRBV7-2 TGTGCCAGCAGCTTAGGACTAGCTGCCACAGATACGCAGTATTTT CASSLGLAATDTQYF
NA NA TRBJ1-6 TRBV14 TGTGCCAGCAGCCAAGCGGGGGGCGCATCACCCCTCCACTTT CASSQAGGASPLHF
many NA TRBJ2-1 TRBV2 TGTGCCAGCCGTACCGGGACTCCTCAGTTCTTC CASRTGTPQFF
NA TRBD1 TRBJ1-1 TRBV5-1 TGCGCCAGCAGCCCCGGGACAGGGTTTATGGCGAACACTGAAGCTTTCTTT CASSPGTGFMANTEAFF
many NA TRBJ2-3 TRBV3-1 TGTGCCAGCAGCCAAGATTCGGGGATAGATACGCAGTATTTT CASSQDSGIDTQYF
NA NA TRBJ1-1 TRBV20-1 TGCAGTGCCGCCGATGGGGGGGCTGGCTATCTGAACACTGAAGCTTTCTTT CSAADGGAGYLNTEAFF
many NA TRBJ2-7 TRBV12-3/TRBV12-4 TGTGCCAGCAGTCCAGACAGGTACGAGCAGTACTTC CASSPDRYEQYF
NA NA TRBJ2-2 TRBV18 TGTGCCAGCTCACCACCGGGGGAGCTGTTTTTT CASSPPGELFF
few NA TRBJ2-4 TRBV4-3 TGCGCCAGCAGCCAAGAGTGGGACAAAAACATTCAGTACTTC CASSQEWDKNIQYF
once NA TRBJ2-7 TRBV15 TGTGCCACCAGCAGAGTCCCGAGGACAGACCGTATCTCCTACGAGCAGTACTTC CATSRVPRTDRISYEQYF
many NA TRBJ2-7 TRBV12-3/TRBV12-4 TGTGCCACGAAAGAATCGGGGCCGAACGAGCAGTACTTC CATKESGPNEQYF
NA NA TRBJ2-7 TRBV20-1 TGCAGTGCTAGGAAGAGGAGGAGGGAAAAATACGAGCAGTACTTC CSARKRRREKYEQYF
many TRBD2 TRBJ2-7 TRBV7-2 TGTGCCAGCAGCTCCTTGACTAGCGGGTTAACGGGGCAGTACTTC CASSSLTSGLTGQYF
NA TRBD2 TRBJ2-2 TRBV19 TGTGCCAGTAGTATTGCGGGAGCGGGGGCCGGGGAGCTGTTTTTT CASSIAGAGAGELFF
few TRBD1 TRBJ2-2 TRBV3-1 TGTGCCAGCAGCCCTACCAGGACAGGGGACACCGGGGAGCTGTTTTTT CASSPTRTGDTGELFF
NA TRBD1 TRBJ2-2 TRBV12-5 TGTGCCCACCTCTTGCCCCCCGGGACAGGGCGGACCGGGGAGCTGTTTTTT CAHLLPPGTGRTGELFF
NA NA TRBJ2-5 TRBV7-2 TGTGCCAGCAGCTCCTTAGGACGATCTGGCACCCAGTACTTC CASSSLGRSGTQYF
few TRBD1 TRBJ2-2 TRBV24-1 TGTGCCAGCGATTCCGGGACAGGGGCCGGGGAGCTGTTTTTT CASDSGTGAGELFF
few NA TRBJ1-2 TRBV2 TGTGCCAGCAGTGAAGTGTCCGGGACGGGTGTCTATGGCTACACCTTC CASSEVSGTGVYGYTF
many TRBD1 TRBJ1-1 TRBV12-3/TRBV12-4 TGTGCCAGCAGGCGGACAGGGGAAACTGAAGCTTTCTTT CASRRTGETEAFF
NA TRBD1 TRBJ1-2 TRBV11-2 TGTGCCAGCAGCAGACTTCGGGACAGGCGGTACTATGGCTACACCTTC CASSRLRDRRYYGYTF
few TRBD1 TRBJ2-7 TRBV7-8 TGTGCCAGCAGCCCCAGTACGGGACAGGGGGCCTTCGGGGCAACCTACGAGCAGTACTTC CASSPSTGQGAFGATYEQYF
many NA TRBJ1-3 TRBV7-8 TGTGCCAGCAGCTTAGTTTCCCAGGGGAACACCATATATTTT CASSLVSQGNTIYF
NA TRBD1 TRBJ2-7 TRBV4-2 TGTGCCAGCAGCCAAGATATTTCGCAGTCGAGGACAGGGGGCTTTTACGAGCAGTACTTC CASSQDISQSRTGGFYEQYF
many TRBD1 TRBJ2-1 TRBV19 TGTGCCAGTAGTGATGGACAGGGTTACAATGAGCAGTTCTTC CASSDGQGYNEQFF
few NA TRBJ2-3 TRBV4-3 TGCGCCAGCAGCCAAGGATCGAGCAGGGATAGGAATACGCAGTATTTT CASSQGSSRDRNTQYF
NA TRBD2 TRBJ2-7 TRBV20-1 TGCAGTGTCAGCGGGACCTCCTACGAGCAGTACTTC CSVSGTSYEQYF
few TRBD1 TRBJ2-7 TRBV12-3/TRBV12-4 TGTGCCAGCGGCCGAGGGGGCTTAGTAAGAGACGAGCAGTACTTC CASGRGGLVRDEQYF
many NA TRBJ1-1 TRBV5-1 TGCGCCAGCAGCTTAAGTGGGTGGAACACTGAAGCTTTCTTT CASSLSGWNTEAFF
NA TRBD2 TRBJ2-7 TRBV7-6 TGTGCCAGCAGCTTGATGAGCGGGAACTTCTACGAGCAGTACTTC CASSLMSGNFYEQYF
NA NA TRBJ1-1 TRBV18 TGTGCCAGCTCACCACCCGTCCGGGGATGGAACACTGAAGCTTTCTTT CASSPPVRGWNTEAFF
many TRBD2 TRBJ2-5 TRBV12-3/TRBV12-4 TGTGCCAGCAGTTTATCGGGGGGGTTGGAGACCCAGTACTTC CASSLSGGLETQYF
many TRBD1 TRBJ1-6 TRBV20-1 TGCAGTGCTAGAGGACAGGGTTTGGAATCACCCCTCCACTTT CSARGQGLESPLHF
NA NA TRBJ2-7 TRBV6-2/TRBV6-3 TGTGCCAGCAGAACTTTACAGGGATTGGGCGAGCAGTACTTC CASRTLQGLGEQYF
few NA TRBJ2-5 TRBV27 TGTGCCAGCAGACCATTAGGGAAAGAGACCCAGTACTTC CASRPLGKETQYF
NA NA TRBJ2-7 TRBV27 TGTGCCAGCAGTTTATCTACCTCCGGGGCCTCCGAGCAGTACTTC CASSLSTSGASEQYF
many TRBD2 TRBJ2-1 TRBV11-2 TGTGCCAGCAGCTTAGAGCCCCTAGCGGGAGGGCCTTCGTTTTGGAATGAGCAGTTCTTC CASSLEPLAGGPSFWNEQFF
NA NA TRBJ1-1 TRBV5-1 TGCGCCAGCAGCTTGGCCGGAATGAACACTGAAGCTTTCTTT CASSLAGMNTEAFF
NA TRBD1 TRBJ2-7 TRBV27 TGTGCCAGCAGTTCGCTCACAGGGGACTACGAGCAGTACTTC CASSSLTGDYEQYF
many NA TRBJ2-1 TRBV10-3 TGTGCCACTTATAACCGGGACTCCAGCGATGAGCAGTTCTTC CATYNRDSSDEQFF
few TRBD2 TRBJ2-5 TRBV12-3/TRBV12-4 TGTGCCAGCAGTAAAAATAGCGGGAGGGCTCAAGAGACCCAGTACTTC CASSKNSGRAQETQYF
few NA TRBJ2-3 TRBV3-1 TGTGCCAGCAGCCTAATGGGGACCCTCACAGATACGCAGTATTTT CASSLMGTLTDTQYF
NA NA TRBJ2-2 TRBV7-9 TGTGCCAGCAGCCTGCCAGGCGGGGAGCTGTTTTTT CASSLPGGELFF
many NA TRBJ2-2 TRBV29-1 TGCAGCGTTGAACGGGACTCAACCGGGGAGCTGTTTTTT CSVERDSTGELFF
NA NA TRBJ2-1 TRBV12-3/TRBV12-4 TGTGCCAGCAGCGGGAGGACAGGGAGCTCCTACAATGAGCAGTTCTTC CASSGRTGSSYNEQFF
few TRBD2 TRBJ2-3 TRBV6-1 TGTGCCAGCAGCCCTGCCGGACTAGCGGGGGGGATCACAGATACGCAGTATTTT CASSPAGLAGGITDTQYF
many NA TRBJ1-1 TRBV18 TGTGCCAGCTCACCAGGCAGCTCTATTAACACTGAAGCTTTCTTT CASSPGSSINTEAFF
NA TRBD1 TRBJ1-1 TRBV10-1 TGCGCCAGCAGGATGGACAGGCGAGCTTTCTTT CASRMDRRAFF
NA NA TRBJ2-7 TRBV7-9 TGTGCCAGCAGCAAAAGCTTTGCCTTAACCCGGGAGCAGTACTTC CASSKSFALTREQYF
NA NA TRBJ1-1 TRBV10-2 TGCGCCAGCAGTTCACTGATGAACACTGAAGCTTTCTTT CASSSLMNTEAFF
few NA TRBJ2-5 TRBV20-1 TGCAGTGCATCCCTTACAGGACTCCTTGAGACCCAGTACTTC CSASLTGLLETQYF